Listed here is a single TCR beta chain. The data originate from a study of blood T cell repertoires in COVID-19. As for the study in general: The United States, Italy and Spain supplied acute and convalescent COVID-19 samples. PBMCs, B-cell-depleted T cells, or T cells were the source of the cDNA or gDNA that made up the material.

Germline V gene data show CDR1 as SEHNR and CDR2 as FQNEAQ (reference sequence). This CDR3 spans 16 amino acids. After removal of 5 bases from V and 0 bases from J, the junction contained 7 bases not matched to a gene. Under the authors' procedure: Amplification of reference gene primers provided the estimated nucleated cell counts. Libraries were prepared by immunoSEQ multiplex PCR; TCRdb keeps only in-frame clonotypes and omits some of them. The DNA was the basis for D and trimming; V, J and clone size are from that table. The data hold 45,000 to 55,000 clones, with 70% to 90% observed a single time.

The sequencing input was peripheral blood. The chain employs TRBV7-9 and TRBJ1-1; 9 bases align to TRBD1. The sequence derives from a man older than 75 with acute or convalescent COVID-19. The CDR3 sequence: CASSPRTGVMNTEAFF. As DNA, the CDR3 is TGTGCCAGCAGCCCCCGGACAGGGGTCATGAACACTGAAGCTTTCTTT.